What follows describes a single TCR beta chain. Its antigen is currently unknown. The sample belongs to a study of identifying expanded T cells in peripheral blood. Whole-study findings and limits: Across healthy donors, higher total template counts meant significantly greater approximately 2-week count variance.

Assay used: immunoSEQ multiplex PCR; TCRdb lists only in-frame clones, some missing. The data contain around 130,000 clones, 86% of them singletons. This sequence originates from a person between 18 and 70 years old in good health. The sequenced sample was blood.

In DNA, the CDR3 is TGTGCCAGCAGCCTTTCGGCGGGAGGTTACAATGAGCAGTTCTTC. Protein: CASSLSAGGYNEQFF. The V and J genes are TRBV11-3 and TRBJ2-1; TRBD2 aligns across 8 bases. CDR3 length equals 15 residues. From germline, CDR1 is SGHNT and CDR2 YENEEA. V dropped 5 bases and J dropped 4; count of bases not matched to a gene: 7.